A selection of T cell receptor beta chains follows, all from one sample in a study of blood T cell repertoires in COVID-19. Profiled with immunoSEQ multiplex PCR; TCRdb holds only in-frame clones, not every one. The profile shows some 400,000 clones, 85% to 90% of them singletons. The sequencing input was peripheral blood. The receptor set was obtained from a human donor in a cohort sampled during active COVID-19. Both conserved end residues are part of each CDR3. The order of the fields is J gene, D gene, clone size, V gene, CDR3 protein. D genes are given only for firm matches. Clone size is not always given. Where it is, it says once, few, many or a class for expanded clones.

TRBJ1-1 . . TRBV30 CAWSVVLGSTEAFF
TRBJ1-4 TRBD1 few TRBV4-1 CASSQTGAEKLFF
TRBJ1-4 . . TRBV30 CAWSAAVAGLNEKLFF
TRBJ2-3 TRBD2 . TRBV5-4 CASSLRGLALDTQYF
TRBJ1-1 TRBD1 . TRBV7-9 CASSNRLMTGGPEAFF
TRBJ2-7 TRBD1 . TRBV27 CASSTGQGYEQYF
TRBJ1-1 TRBD1 . TRBV6-6 CASSYPTGDTEAFF
TRBJ2-5 . . TRBV3-1/TRBV3-2 CASSPWGVGGTQYF
TRBJ2-7 TRBD1 few TRBV6-4 CASSVRTGDAYEQYF
TRBJ1-3 TRBD1 . TRBV12-5 CASGWDRGRGRSNTIYF
TRBJ1-2 TRBD1 . TRBV30 CAGEEPTGDVGYTF
TRBJ2-7 . . TRBV6-6 CASRSTVGYEQYF
TRBJ2-2 . . TRBV3-1/TRBV3-2 CASSQDYQTNTGELFF
TRBJ2-1 . . TRBV9 CASSVSLGYNEQFF
TRBJ2-3 TRBD2 few TRBV9 CASSLGGGGALDTQYF
TRBJ2-1 TRBD2 . TRBV7-7 CASSLVAGDNNEQFF
TRBJ2-5 . . TRBV5-1 CASSLVLSQGTQYF
TRBJ2-5 TRBD2 . TRBV5-1 CASSLGLAGETQYF
TRBJ2-5 . . TRBV28 CASSYSTGSIQETQYF
TRBJ2-3 . once TRBV18 CASSPQQGTDTQYF
TRBJ1-2 TRBD1 . TRBV2 CASSPDRGGYTF
TRBJ2-2 . . TRBV7-2 CASSFPRGRGEAGELFF
TRBJ1-1 . . TRBV11-2 CASSLPQGRAFF
TRBJ2-7 TRBD2 . TRBV5-1 CASRLAGDEQYF
TRBJ2-1 . . TRBV5-1 CASSLLVAPRSYNEQFF
TRBJ2-3 . . TRBV30 CAAQGGAGDTQYF
TRBJ2-2 TRBD1 . TRBV10-3 CAISESRAPGGSNTGELFF
TRBJ1-1 TRBD1 . TRBV7-9 CASTVTGGSEAFF
TRBJ2-7 TRBD1 . TRBV30 CAWSADRFYEQYF
TRBJ2-4 . few TRBV7-9 CASSLDVGQNIQYF
TRBJ1-1 TRBD1 . TRBV3-1/TRBV3-2 CASSQEGGGNTEAFF
TRBJ1-3 TRBD1 few TRBV30 CAWSGTGLTTIYF
TRBJ2-1 TRBD1 . TRBV6-5 CASSADRGSYNEQFF
TRBJ1-5 . . TRBV28 CASSPVGAGGQPQHF
TRBJ2-3 . . TRBV3-1/TRBV3-2 CASSQARPRAGPDTQYF
TRBJ1-1 TRBD1 . TRBV27 CASRPTGGPEAFF
TRBJ2-5 TRBD2 . TRBV6-5 CASTRTSSYQETQYF
TRBJ1-1 TRBD1 . TRBV23-1 CASSFRDRDFLNTEAFF
TRBJ1-2 . . TRBV28 CASSPTRKGEGYTF
TRBJ2-1 TRBD2 . TRBV2 CASSEDGLAGNEQFF
TRBJ2-1 TRBD2 . TRBV28 CASSLGLAGDNEQFF
TRBJ1-1 . . TRBV19 CASSIRDLGPFTEAFF
TRBJ2-3 TRBD2 once TRBV27 CASSLLGSGRAVTDTQYF
TRBJ2-1 TRBD2 once TRBV29-1 CSGEVAGPTNEQFF
TRBJ2-1 . . TRBV20-1 CSASSVGEYNEQFF
TRBJ2-3 TRBD2 many TRBV5-1 CASSSLLAGVTDTQYF
TRBJ2-1 TRBD1 . TRBV3-1/TRBV3-2 CASSQGPTGTGGDEQFF
TRBJ2-1 TRBD2 . TRBV5-1 CASSREAASSYNEQFF
TRBJ2-1 TRBD2 . TRBV19 CASSVQGVGRTSVYNEQFF
TRBJ2-3 . . TRBV15 CATSITPRLLGPTDTQYF
TRBJ2-2 TRBD2 . TRBV6-2/TRBV6-3 CASSLRTSGTPNTGELFF
TRBJ1-1 . . TRBV28 CASSPLFRPRGTEAFF
TRBJ1-2 . . TRBV9 CASSVGGPGKYGYTF
TRBJ2-1 TRBD2 . TRBV9 CASSVVAGAGGEQFF
TRBJ1-1 TRBD1 . TRBV5-1 CASSLENQGATEAFF
TRBJ2-7 TRBD1 . TRBV7-9 CASSLGQNYEQYF
TRBJ2-7 . . TRBV4-1 CASSQVGGFYEQYF
TRBJ2-1 TRBD2 . TRBV29-1 CSVFVRGAGPTYNEQFF